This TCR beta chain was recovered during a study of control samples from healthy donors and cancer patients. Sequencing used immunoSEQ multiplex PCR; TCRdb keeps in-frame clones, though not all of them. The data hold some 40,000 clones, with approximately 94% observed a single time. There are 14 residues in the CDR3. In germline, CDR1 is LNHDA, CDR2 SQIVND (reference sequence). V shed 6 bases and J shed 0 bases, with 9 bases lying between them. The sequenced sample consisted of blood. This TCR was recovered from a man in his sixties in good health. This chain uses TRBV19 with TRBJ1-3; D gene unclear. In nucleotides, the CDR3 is TGTGCCAGTAGCGCACCGAGCTCTGGAAACACCATATATTTT. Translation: CASSAPSSGNTIYF.